This T cell receptor beta chain is drawn from a study of blood T cell repertoires in COVID-19. Background on the study: Samples representing acute and convalescent COVID-19 were sourced from the United States, Italy and Spain.

The CDR3 length is 17 residues. CDR1 is LNHDA, CDR2 SQIVND, per germline (reference sequence). J lost 2 bases, V lost 5 bases, and 8 bases had no gene match. Assignment of participants to cohorts was predicated upon participant-reported clinical history. Recovery meant two consecutive negative NP/OP PCR tests, professional clearance, or resolved symptoms. Original handling: Using reference gene primer amplification, nucleated cell counts were estimated. The assay was immunoSEQ multiplex PCR, and TCRdb's table has in-frame clones only and misses some. Clonal size and the V and J genes are those of that table, whereas D and trimming came from the DNA. The data contain some 380,000 clones, 80% to 90% of them seen just once; the ten biggest clones take up around 1.3%.

V and J are TRBV19 and TRBJ2-3; 12 bases agree with TRBD2. The specimen was PBMCs or T cells enriched from blood (not recorded which). The TCR comes from a man aged 30 to 45 who had recovered from COVID-19. CDR3 bases: TGTGCCAGTAGTCGATTACTAGCGGGGGGATACACAGATACGCAGTATTTT. It translates to CASSRLLAGGYTDTQYF.